One sample yielded the 26 T cell receptor beta chains listed below, sequenced in a study of identical twins. MiXCR, applied by TCRdb to the 5' RACE reads, yields one record per CDR3 protein. The table shows hundreds of thousands of distinct CDR3 sequences, with over 15% occurring only once. These data were also filed under a second study, of T cells expressing NK-cell markers.

Sequenced input: PBMCs. These receptors were obtained from a woman aged 18-29 years in good health.

This clonotype was recorded a few times. The chain carries TRBV7-2 and TRBJ2-7; TRBD1 matches at 9 bases. The CDR3 extends over 15 amino acids. V lost 5 bases, J lost 7 bases, and 12 bases stayed unmatched. The germline gives CDR1 SGHTA, CDR2 FQGNSA. In nucleotides, the CDR3 is TGTGCCAGCAGCGACCGGGACAGGGTGCTGTGGGAGCAGTACTTC. It specifies CASSDRDRVLWEQYF. The full variable domain, its missing parts supplied by reference TRBV7-2 and TRBJ2-7, is GAGVSQSPSNKVTEKGKDVELRCDPISGHTALYWYRQSLGQGLEFLIYFQGNSAPDKSGLPSDRFSAERTGGSVSTLTIQRTQQEDSAVYLCASSDRDRVLWEQYFGPGTRLTVT.

This clonotype was recorded a few times. The J gene is TRBJ2-7, the V gene TRBV5-5; 7 nucleotides agree with TRBD1. CDR3 size: 15 residues. V lost 6 bases and J lost 7; bases outside the gene matches: 16. The germline gives CDR1 SGHKS, CDR2 YYEKEE (reference sequence). CDR3 residues: CASIPPGLRGREQYF. CDR3 DNA sequence: TGTGCCAGCATCCCCCCCGGGCTGAGGGGGCGGGAGCAGTACTTC.

In its sample, this clonotype was seen a few times. For the CDR3, the DNA is TGCGCCAGCAGCTTGGTCCCCAACGAACAGCCCCAGCATTTT. Residues: CASSLVPNEQPQHF. This chain uses TRBV5-1 with TRBJ1-5; D not resolved. The CDR3 is 14 amino acids. Trimming cost V 0 bases and J 7 bases, with 11 bases left between them. The germline V gene encodes CDR1 SGHRS and CDR2 YFSETQ.

This clonotype was counted between two and nine times. The chain is built from TRBV12-3 or TRBV12-4 and TRBJ1-5; D is unresolved. Trimming pared 3 bases from V and 4 bases from J, leaving 16 bases between. The CDR3 spans 16 residues. In nucleotides, the CDR3 is TGTGCCAGCAGTTTTTGGCAGTCGAAAAGAAATCAGCCCCAGCATTTT. The encoded protein is CASSFWQSKRNQPQHF.

The rearrangement uses TRBV19 and TRBJ2-7, with 9 bases fitting TRBD2. Germline V gene sequence: CDR1 LNHDA, CDR2 SQIVND (reference sequence). The V and J ends lost 3 bases and 1 base, in that order; junction bases with no gene match: 1. This CDR3 has 14 residues. CDR3 coding DNA: TGTGCCAGTAGTATGGCGGGAGGGTCCTACGAGCAGTACTTC. Amino acid sequence: CASSMAGGSYEQYF.

This clonotype was detected only a few times. The chain couples TRBV5-1 to TRBJ2-3, with 8 nucleotides matching TRBD2. The V gene end was trimmed by 0 bases and the J gene end by 4 bases; junction bases not matched to a gene: 4. Per the germline V gene, CDR1 is SGHRS and CDR2 is YFSETQ. This CDR3 has 15 amino acids. The CDR3 DNA reads TGCGCCAGCAGCTTGGCCGGGACTAGGGCAGATACGCAGTATTTT. Its translation is CASSLAGTRADTQYF.

About this clonotype itself: This may stem from a read error, because a much larger clone lies one nucleotide away. The CDR3 here is CASSSGRKTQYF. The CDR3 DNA follows: TGTGCCAGCAGTAGCGGGAGAAAGACCCAGTACTTC. The V and J genes are TRBV27 and TRBJ2-5; 8 bases align to TRBD2. Germline-derived CDR1 and CDR2 are MNHEY and SMNVEV (reference sequence). The CDR3 consists of 12 residues. Unmatched junction bases numbered 2, after V lost 5 bases and J lost 6 bases.

There are a few counts of this clonotype. The chain has TRBV6-5 and TRBJ2-2; D not certain. This CDR3 comprises 13 residues. V lost 2 bases and J 6 bases, leaving 7 bases between the germline ends. Germline V gene sequence: CDR1 MNHEY, CDR2 SVGAGI. In DNA, the CDR3 is TGTGCCAGCAGTTACGGGCGTGCCGGGGAGCTGTTTTTT. Amino acids: CASSYGRAGELFF.

J is TRBJ1-1 and V is TRBV28; D unresolved. Per the germline V gene, CDR1 is MDHEN and CDR2 is SYDVKM. The CDR3 totals 16 residues. V shed 5 bases and J shed 4 bases, with 20 bases lying between them. CDR3 DNA sequence: TGTGCCAGCAGTCCATATCGCGGCCGAGGGAGCACTGAAGCTTTCTTT. It codes for CASSPYRGRGSTEAFF.

This clonotype was counted a few times. The chain employs TRBV7-2 and TRBJ2-7, with 7 bases aligning to TRBD1. The CDR3 loop spans 16 amino acids. After removal of 5 bases from V and 0 bases from J, the junction contained 10 bases not matched to a gene. The germline CDR1 and CDR2 sequences are SGHTA and FQGNSA. Here the CDR3 reads CASSRTGLLSSYEQYF. DNA of the CDR3: TGTGCCAGCAGCAGGACAGGCTTATTGAGCTCCTACGAGCAGTACTTC.

This clonotype was detected ten times or more. The V call is TRBV15, the J call TRBJ1-4; maybe TRBD1 (6 bases). Per the germline V gene, CDR1 is LNHNV and CDR2 is YYDKDF (reference sequence). CDR3 length: 13 residues. The V end was cut by 6 bases, the J end by 5 bases, with 10 bases between. CDR3 in DNA: TGTGCCACCAGGAGGGGGGTAAATGAAAAACTGTTTTTT. Protein: CATRRGVNEKLFF.

This clonotype turned up a few times. The chain couples TRBV20-1 to TRBJ1-2; D is uncertain. The CDR3 has 12 amino acids. V gave up 6 bases and J gave up 7 bases, with 15 bases separating them. Germline V gene data show CDR1 as DFQATT and CDR2 as SNEGSKA (reference sequence). The CDR3 sequence: CSASGILFGYTF. CDR3 nucleotides: TGCAGTGCGTCGGGGATTTTATTTGGCTACACCTTC.

This clonotype has more than one count but fewer than ten. This rearrangement joins TRBV12-3 or TRBV12-4 to TRBJ2-7; D not certain. V gave up 5 bases and J gave up 0 bases, with 8 bases separating them. This CDR3 has 13 residues. CDR3 loop: CASSPSYSYEQYF. CDR3 sequence (DNA): TGTGCCAGCAGTCCTTCTTACTCCTACGAGCAGTACTTC.

This clonotype was seen a handful of times. The V gene is TRBV11-3, the J gene TRBJ2-7; 8 bases fit TRBD1. The germline V gene encodes CDR1 SGHNT and CDR2 YENEEA. V gave up 2 bases and J gave up 1 base; unmatched junction bases: 4. The CDR3 covers 15 residues. CDR3 loop: CASSLPGGVSYEQYF. The CDR3 DNA reads TGTGCCAGCAGCTTACCAGGGGGCGTTTCCTACGAGCAGTACTTC.

The sample holds a few counts of this clonotype. This chain uses TRBV12-3 or TRBV12-4 with TRBJ2-7; D remains unclear. CDR3 length: 11 residues. V was clipped by 3 bases and J by 6 bases, with 6 bases between them. The CDR3 DNA reads as TGTGCCAGCAGTTTTCATAGCGAGCAGTACTTC. It specifies CASSFHSEQYF.

This clonotype turned up a few times. The rearrangement joins TRBV29-1 to TRBJ2-5, with D unresolved. Deletions cut 4 bases from V and 2 bases from J, with 11 bases between. The CDR3 contains 13 residues. The germline V gene encodes CDR1 SQVTM and CDR2 ANQGSEA. The CDR3 nucleotides are TGCAGCGTTGTGAACCTGGAACAAGAGACCCAGTACTTC. Translated, it gives CSVVNLEQETQYF. Based on the CDR3 plus reference TRBV29-1 and TRBJ2-5, the full variable domain is SAVISQKPSRDICQRGTSLTIQCQVDSQVTMMFWYRQQPGQSLTLIATANQGSEATYESGFVIDKFPISRPNLTFSTLTVSNMSPEDSSIYLCSVVNLEQETQYFGPGTRLLVL.

This clonotype was recorded a few times. CDR3 sequence: CASSPGVPREQYF. In nucleotides, the CDR3 is TGTGCCAGCAGCCCAGGAGTCCCCAGGGAGCAGTACTTC. This chain links TRBV7-7 with TRBJ2-7; D is uncertain. This CDR3 region has 13 residues. Trimming removed 5 bases at V and 7 bases at J, with 15 bases between. The V gene's germline CDR1 is SSHAT and CDR2 FNYEAQ (reference sequence).

The chain links TRBV11-2 to TRBJ2-5, with D hard to call. CDR1 is SGHAT, CDR2 FQNNGV, per germline. This CDR3 contains 18 residues. Trimming stripped 1 base from V and 5 bases from J, with 23 bases between. This CDR3 reads CASSLGDRPVYGLETQYF. CDR3 sequence (DNA): TGTGCCAGCAGCTTAGGGGATCGGCCTGTTTATGGGCTCGAGACCCAGTACTTC.

This chain joins TRBV7-9 and TRBJ2-1; TRBD2 matches 9 bases. The CDR3 sequence is 15 residues long. Germline V gene lookup returns CDR1 SEHNR and CDR2 FQNEAQ (reference sequence). The trim removed 3 bases at V and 7 bases at J, leaving 7 bases unmatched. The DNA of the CDR3 is TGTGCCAGCAGCTTCCACAACGCGGGAGGGAATGAGCAGTTCTTC. Translating it yields CASSFHNAGGNEQFF.

V gene TRBV30 combines with J gene TRBJ1-5; 7 bases line up with TRBD1. J was trimmed by 0 bases and V by 4 bases; bases with no gene match: 3. CDR3 length: 14 amino acids. Germline CDR1 GTSNPN, CDR2 SVGIG (reference sequence). The CDR3 spells CAWTTGDSNQPQHF. The CDR3, as DNA: TGTGCCTGGACAACAGGGGATAGCAATCAGCCCCAGCATTTT.

This clonotype was counted between two and nine times. The chain has TRBV7-9 and TRBJ1-4; D ambiguous. Germline loops: CDR1 SEHNR, CDR2 FQNEAQ (reference sequence). This CDR3 is built from 15 residues. The ends were cut back, 8 bases at V and 0 bases at J, with 13 bases in the middle. The CDR3 reads CASRPSGATNEKLFF. In DNA form, the CDR3 reads TGTGCCAGCCGCCCAAGTGGAGCAACTAATGAAAAACTGTTTTTT.

This clonotype came up once. The chain employs TRBV7-9 and TRBJ2-5, with D possibly TRBD2 on 6 matching bases. Germline V gene sequence: CDR1 SEHNR, CDR2 FQNEAQ (reference sequence). V lost 6 bases and J lost 3, with 14 bases in between. CDR3 length: 14 residues. The CDR3 region is CASSQPGLEETQYF. The CDR3 DNA reads as TGTGCCAGCAGTCAACCGGGACTTGAAGAGACCCAGTACTTC.

This clonotype was detected only a few times. The V gene is TRBV4-2, the J gene TRBJ2-1; no definite D call. Trimming removed 4 bases at V and 9 bases at J, with 10 bases between. The germline gives CDR1 LGHNA, CDR2 YNFKEQ. This CDR3 contains 12 residues. This CDR3 is CASSPDAVEQFF. The CDR3 region has the DNA TGTGCCAGCAGCCCGGACGCTGTTGAGCAGTTCTTC.

This clonotype was picked up a small number of times. This chain links TRBV12-5 with TRBJ2-1; the match to TRBD2 covers 10 bases. Germline V gene data show CDR1 as LGHNT and CDR2 as FRNRAP. Unmatched junction bases numbered 6, after V lost 3 bases and J lost 7 bases. There are 15 residues in the CDR3. The CDR3 protein is CASGFRLAGANEQFF. CDR3 DNA sequence: TGTGCTAGTGGTTTTCGGCTAGCGGGAGCAAATGAGCAGTTCTTC.

This clonotype was detected many times. The rearrangement uses TRBV12-3 or TRBV12-4 and TRBJ2-5, with 7 nucleotides matching TRBD1. V gave up 6 bases and J gave up 7 bases; unmatched junction bases: 5. This CDR3 comprises 12 residues. In nucleotides, the CDR3 is TGTGCCAGCAGGTCGACAGGGTTGACCCAGTACTTC. Translating gives CASRSTGLTQYF.

The chain joins TRBV12-3 or TRBV12-4 to TRBJ2-2; a possible D gene is TRBD2 (6 bases). The length of the CDR3 is 14 residues. Trimming left V 7 bases short and J 0 bases short, with 9 bases between. The CDR3 coding sequence is TGTGCCAGCAAAGGGACTTCGAACACCGGGGAGCTGTTTTTT. The encoded protein is CASKGTSNTGELFF.